The rows below give T cell receptor beta chains drawn from one sample of a study of CD8+ T cells in alopecia areata. Clones were sequenced by immunoSEQ multiplex PCR, and TCRdb holds only the in-frame ones, with some missing. The sample includes about 190,000 clones, approximately 56% of them seen just once. Sequencing used CD4+ T cells sorted from blood, obtained at week 4, from a patient treated with tofacitinib. These receptors were obtained from a human donor with alopecia areata. The CDR3 runs from the conserved cysteine through the conserved F or W. D genes are given only for firm matches. Where a row states a size, it is once, few, many or the class of an expanded clone; other rows omit it.

-	TRBD1	TRBV5-1	TRBJ2-5	CASNRDSQETQYF	TGCGCCAGCAACCGGGACAGCCAAGAGACCCAGTACTTC
-	TRBD2	TRBV29-1	TRBJ2-1	CSGTSGKTSYNEQFF	TGCAGCGGGACTAGCGGCAAAACTAGTTACAATGAGCAGTTCTTC
-	-	TRBV29-1	TRBJ1-2	CSVSLVGPGANYGYTF	TGCAGCGTTAGCCTTGTAGGGCCAGGGGCTAACTATGGCTACACCTTC
-	-	TRBV20-1	TRBJ1-5	CSAGGDQPQHF	TGCAGTGCTGGAGGGGATCAGCCCCAGCATTTT
few	-	TRBV4-1	TRBJ2-5	CASSQDPRGETQYF	TGCGCCAGCAGCCAAGATCCCAGAGGGGAGACCCAGTACTTC
-	TRBD1	TRBV27	TRBJ2-7	CASSRTGYEQYF	TGTGCCAGCAGCCGGACAGGGTACGAGCAGTACTTC
-	-	TRBV27	TRBJ2-5	CASSFAGTKETQYF	TGTGCCAGCAGTTTTGCAGGGACGAAAGAGACCCAGTACTTC
-	TRBD1	TRBV29-1	TRBJ1-1	CSVNRGNTEAFF	TGCAGCGTTAACAGGGGGAACACTGAAGCTTTCTTT
-	-	TRBV29-1	TRBJ2-1	CSGGALGNNEQFF	TGCAGCGGGGGGGCACTAGGTAACAATGAGCAGTTCTTC
-	-	TRBV30	TRBJ1-5	CAWSVQGNQPQHF	TGTGCCTGGAGTGTACAAGGTAATCAGCCCCAGCATTTT
-	-	TRBV9	TRBJ1-2	CASSPWKGSANGYTF	TGTGCCAGCAGCCCCTGGAAGGGGAGCGCGAATGGCTACACCTTC
-	TRBD1	TRBV2	TRBJ2-5	CASGVGRGHWTQYF	TGTGCCAGCGGAGTCGGAAGGGGGCATTGGACCCAGTACTTC
many	TRBD2	TRBV18	TRBJ2-1	CASSPPRRESSNEQFF	TGTGCCAGCTCACCACCGCGGCGGGAGTCGTCGAATGAGCAGTTCTTC
-	-	TRBV28	TRBJ2-7	CASREQGAVSSYEQYF	TGTGCCAGCAGAGAACAGGGCGCTGTGAGCTCCTACGAGCAGTACTTC
few	-	TRBV29-1	TRBJ2-1	CSGGGSYEQFF	TGCAGCGGGGGCGGTTCGTATGAGCAGTTCTTC
-	-	TRBV14	TRBJ2-7	CASSQRYLLDEQYF	TGTGCCAGCAGCCAACGGTACCTTTTGGACGAGCAGTACTTC
-	TRBD2	TRBV4-1	TRBJ2-2	CASSQVTSGRTNTGELFF	TGCGCCAGCAGCCAAGTGACTAGCGGGAGGACAAACACCGGGGAGCTGTTTTTT
-	-	TRBV7-3	TRBJ2-2	CASSLVPGPRAGELFF	TGTGCCAGCAGCTTAGTCCCGGGGCCGAGGGCCGGGGAGCTGTTTTTT
-	-	TRBV6-5	TRBJ2-1	CASSYSIFRNNEQFF	TGTGCCAGCAGTTACTCTATTTTTCGCAACAATGAGCAGTTCTTC
-	TRBD1	TRBV6-6	TRBJ2-7	CASSYSAEQGADEQYF	TGTGCCAGCAGTTACTCGGCGGAACAGGGGGCGGACGAGCAGTACTTC
-	-	TRBV15	TRBJ2-1	CATSRESLVWDEQFF	TGTGCCACCAGCAGAGAGTCCCTAGTTTGGGATGAGCAGTTCTTC
-	-	TRBV4-1	TRBJ2-5	CASSPRRGIETQYF	TGTGCCAGCAGCCCTCGACGGGGGATTGAGACCCAGTACTTC
few	-	TRBV4-2	TRBJ1-2	CASSQELVNGGYGYTF	TGTGCCAGCAGCCAAGAGTTGGTGAACGGCGGATATGGCTACACCTTC
-	-	TRBV9	TRBJ1-2	CASRRDGNYGYTF	TGTGCCAGCAGGAGGGACGGAAACTATGGCTACACCTTC
once	-	TRBV5-4	TRBJ1-2	CASSPTLGGEGHYGYTF	TGTGCCAGCAGCCCCACCTTGGGGGGGGAGGGACACTATGGCTACACCTTC
-	-	TRBV28	TRBJ2-5	CASRIAETQYF	TGTGCCAGCAGGATAGCTGAGACCCAGTACTTC
-	-	TRBV7-9	TRBJ1-5	CASGRADQPQHF	TGTGCCAGCGGACGGGCCGATCAGCCCCAGCATTTT
-	-	TRBV7-3	TRBJ2-2	CASSPRSGTGELFF	TGTGCCAGCAGCCCGAGGTCTGGCACCGGGGAGCTGTTTTTT
-	-	TRBV30	TRBJ2-1	CAWDNLRNEQFF	TGTGCCTGGGATAATCTTCGCAATGAGCAGTTCTTC
-	TRBD2	TRBV29-1	TRBJ2-1	CSVELAGGPTSYNEQFF	TGCAGCGTCGAGCTAGCGGGAGGGCCGACCTCCTACAATGAGCAGTTCTTC